These 25 T cell receptor beta chains were sequenced from one sample in a study of blood T cell repertoires in COVID-19. Generated by immunoSEQ multiplex PCR, the TCRdb table keeps only in-frame clones and is missing some. The data show 270,000 or so clones, over 75% seen once. Sequencing used peripheral blood. Every receptor here comes from a human donor in a cohort sampled during active COVID-19.

The chain has TRBV27 and TRBJ2-5; 7 nucleotides agree with TRBD2. The CDR3 runs 15 residues. Germline V gene sequence: CDR1 MNHEY, CDR2 SMNVEV (reference sequence). With 7 bases clipped from V and 4 bases from J, the junction kept 12 bases outside the gene matches. Here the CDR3 reads CASTRTTGGGETQYF. CDR3 bases: TGTGCCAGCACCAGGACTACTGGGGGGGGAGAGACCCAGTACTTC.

This clone was picked up one time. This chain uses TRBV9 with TRBJ2-1; D is unclear. CDR3 length: 12 residues. Per germline, CDR1 SGDLS and CDR2 YYNGEE. V was cut by 1 base and J by 5 bases, with 4 bases left in between. CDR3: CASSVLNNEQFF. The CDR3 DNA is TGTGCCAGCAGCGTACTAAACAATGAGCAGTTCTTC. The variable domain in full, completed from reference TRBV9 and TRBJ2-1, reads DSGVTQTPKHLITATGQRVTLRCSPRSGDLSVYWYQQSLDQGLQFLIQYYNGEERAKGNILERFSAQQFPDLHSELNLSSLELGDSALYFCASSVLNNEQFFGPGTRLTVL.

Here the CDR3 reads CASSPSRRLNEKLFF. CDR3 coding DNA: TGTGCCAGCTCACCCTCGCGGAGATTGAATGAAAAACTGTTTTTT. J is TRBJ1-4 and V is TRBV18, with D hard to call. CDR1 and CDR2 from the germline V gene are KGHSH and LQKENI. The CDR3 contains 15 residues. V lost 3 bases and J 5 bases, leaving 13 bases between the germline ends.

V usage is TRBV10-3 and J usage is TRBJ2-5; 9 bases are a match to TRBD2. Germline-derived CDR1 and CDR2 are ENHRY and SYGVKD. The CDR3 covers 14 residues. V shed 4 bases, J shed 5 bases, and the junction held 5 bases outside the gene matches. The CDR3 DNA reads as TGTGCCATCAGTGCCGGGACTAGCTCGGAGACCCAGTACTTC. Encoded protein: CAISAGTSSETQYF.

The chain uses TRBV6-6 and TRBJ2-5; 7 bases line up with TRBD1. Germline lookup yields CDR1 MNHNY and CDR2 SVGAGI (reference sequence). This CDR3 spans 16 amino acids. The ends lost 0 bases at V and 5 bases at J; junction bases unmatched: 9. The CDR3, as DNA: TGTGCCAGCAGTTACTCAGAAGGGACAGCCAAGGAGACCCAGTACTTC. Amino acid sequence: CASSYSEGTAKETQYF.

The CDR3 reads CASGPSGGMAYEQYF. The DNA of the CDR3 is TGTGCCAGCGGTCCCTCCGGGGGAATGGCTTACGAGCAGTACTTC. The rearrangement joins TRBV14 to TRBJ2-7; the D gene is possibly TRBD2 (6 bases). Germline-derived CDR1 and CDR2 are SGHDN and FVKESK. This CDR3 is built from 15 residues. Trimming stripped 8 bases from V and 4 bases from J, with 21 bases between.

The V call is TRBV5-1, the J call TRBJ2-3; D call uncertain. The ends were cut back, 0 bases at V and 4 bases at J, with 9 bases in the middle. Germline loops: CDR1 SGHRS, CDR2 YFSETQ. This CDR3 is 14 amino acids long. The CDR3, as DNA: TGCGCCAGCAGCTTGGCCCTGGTAGCAGATACGCAGTATTTT. This translates into CASSLALVADTQYF. The entire variable domain, with the rest obtained from reference TRBV5-1 and TRBJ2-3, is as follows: KAGVTQTPRYLIKTRGQQVTLSCSPISGHRSVSWYQQTPGQGLQFLFEYFSETQRNKGNFPGRFSGRQFSNSRSEMNVSTLELGDSALYLCASSLALVADTQYFGPGTRLTVL.

The sample holds one count of this clone. The chain has TRBV24-1 and TRBJ2-7, with 7 bases matching TRBD1. This CDR3 is built from 14 residues. J gave up 3 bases and V 9 bases, and 10 bases lay outside the gene matches. Germline CDR1 reads KGHDR; CDR2 reads SFDVKD. DNA of the CDR3: TGTGCCACCGCTCCGAGGGGGCGCGGCTACGAGCAGTACTTC. Its translation is CATAPRGRGYEQYF.

The genes are TRBV9 and TRBJ2-1, with TRBD2 matching over 11 bases. Germline assignment: CDR1 SGDLS and CDR2 YYNGEE. The CDR3 totals 16 residues. V shed 2 bases and J 2 bases; nucleotides not matched to a gene: 3. The CDR3 DNA sequence: TGTGCCAGCAGCGTTACTAGCGGGAGTACCTACAATGAGCAGTTCTTC. Translated: CASSVTSGSTYNEQFF.

The chain carries TRBV5-8 and TRBJ2-2; D may be TRBD1 (5 bases). Trimming took off 3 bases at V and 3 bases at J, with 15 bases between the two ends. This CDR3 comprises 16 residues. Per the germline V gene, CDR1 is SGHTS and CDR2 is YDEGEE. Here the CDR3 reads CASSWGQRGHTGELFF. The DNA of the CDR3 is TGTGCCAGCAGCTGGGGCCAACGAGGTCACACCGGGGAGCTGTTTTTT.

The rearrangement links TRBV6-5 to TRBJ2-2, with 7 bases that match TRBD2. The CDR3 spans 16 residues. V shed 1 base and J 6 bases; nucleotides not matched to a gene: 8. Germline assignment: CDR1 MNHEY and CDR2 SVGAGI. DNA of the CDR3: TGTGCCAGCAGTTACTTCGGTAGCGGGCTGGCCGGGGAGCTGTTTTTT. It specifies CASSYFGSGLAGELFF.

This sequence joins TRBV19 and TRBJ1-5; TRBD1 is a possible D gene (6 bases). The V gene's germline CDR1 is LNHDA and CDR2 SQIVND (reference sequence). The CDR3 consists of 17 residues. V gave up 6 bases and J gave up 0 bases, with 18 bases separating them. The DNA of the CDR3 is TGTGCCAGTAGACCCCAGGGAGGGGGGTATAGCAATCAGCCCCAGCATTTT. Translating it yields CASRPQGGGYSNQPQHF.

This clone was found many times. The V gene is TRBV5-1, the J gene TRBJ1-1, with D tentatively TRBD1 (6 bases). V was trimmed by 5 bases and J by 1 base, leaving 9 bases between them. The CDR3 is made up of 13 amino acids. Germline V lookup: CDR1 SGHRS, CDR2 YFSETQ. The DNA for the CDR3 is TGCGCCAGCAGTCAGGGGCGGAACACTGAAGCTTTCTTT. It translates to CASSQGRNTEAFF.

CDR3 sequence: CASSQGGMNTEAFF. The CDR3 nucleotides read TGCGCCAGCAGCCAAGGCGGGATGAACACTGAAGCTTTCTTT. This sequence joins TRBV4-1 and TRBJ1-1; D is unresolved. There are 14 residues in the CDR3. The V and J ends lost 1 base and 0 bases respectively, with 6 bases between them. The V gene's germline CDR1 is MGHRA and CDR2 YSYEKL.

The V gene is TRBV24-1, the J gene TRBJ2-2; TRBD1 aligns across 8 bases. This CDR3 has 16 residues. V gave up 5 bases and J gave up 5 bases; unmatched junction bases: 9. CDR1 and CDR2 from the germline V gene are KGHDR and SFDVKD. CDR3 nucleotide sequence: TGTGCCACCAGTGTCGGACAGGGCAGTTCTACCGGGGAGCTGTTTTTT. Protein sequence: CATSVGQGSSTGELFF.

V usage is TRBV6-4 and J usage is TRBJ2-2; D may be TRBD2 (5 bases). CDR1 is MRHNA, CDR2 SNTAGT, per germline. Trimming cost V 4 bases and J 8 bases, with 11 bases left between them. CDR3 size: 13 residues. DNA for the CDR3: TGTGCCAGCAGTGCCACCCCGGGGGGGGAGCTGTTTTTT. Translation gives CASSATPGGELFF.

V and J are TRBV9 and TRBJ2-7, with D uncertain. This CDR3 spans 16 amino acids. Germline V lookup: CDR1 SGDLS, CDR2 YYNGEE. Trimming pared 2 bases from V and 2 bases from J, leaving 17 bases between. The CDR3 protein is CASSVTPGGATYEQYF. CDR3 DNA: TGTGCCAGCAGCGTCACCCCTGGCGGAGCGACCTACGAGCAGTACTTC.

This sequence joins TRBV19 and TRBJ1-1; D gene uncertain. V was trimmed by 3 bases and J by 6 bases, leaving 11 bases between them. The CDR3 runs to 13 residues. CDR1 and CDR2 (germline): LNHDA, SQIVND (reference sequence). The CDR3 nucleotides are TGTGCCAGTAGTATTACAGATACAGCTGAAGCTTTCTTT. Translation: CASSITDTAEAFF.

The V call is TRBV28, the J call TRBJ1-2; a possible D gene is TRBD1 (6 bases). This CDR3 has 13 amino acids. V shed 6 bases and J shed 8 bases, with 16 bases lying between them. Looked up from germline, CDR1 is MDHEN and CDR2 is SYDVKM. CDR3 sequence: CASRAGGPGGYTF. CDR3 in DNA: TGTGCCAGCAGGGCCGGGGGGCCGGGCGGCTACACCTTC.

This clone has a single count. The chain recombines TRBV19 with TRBJ1-4; D gene ambiguous. CDR1 and CDR2 (germline): LNHDA, SQIVND (reference sequence). The CDR3 is 14 amino acids. V shed 3 bases and J shed 6 bases, with 11 bases lying between them. The CDR3 sequence is CASSMESRHEKLFF. In DNA form, the CDR3 reads TGTGCCAGTAGTATGGAGTCCAGACATGAAAAACTGTTTTTT.

The rearrangement links TRBV18 to TRBJ2-1; 13 bases map to TRBD2. Per the germline V gene, CDR1 is KGHSH and CDR2 is LQKENI. J was trimmed by 7 bases and V by 6 bases; bases with no gene match: 9. CDR3 length: 16 residues. CDR3 residues: CASSPGLAGVRNEQFF. The CDR3 DNA follows: TGTGCCAGCTCGCCCGGACTAGCGGGAGTAAGGAATGAGCAGTTCTTC.

The chain is built from TRBV4-1 and TRBJ2-7, with TRBD2 identical over 8 bases. The CDR3 is 16 residues long. V was clipped by 4 bases and J by 7 bases; unmatched bases: 15. Germline assignment: CDR1 MGHRA and CDR2 YSYEKL. This chain's CDR3 is CASSRLLAGRPGEQYF. CDR3 nucleotides: TGCGCCAGCAGCCGCCTCTTAGCGGGAAGGCCGGGGGAGCAGTACTTC.

This clone was seen a single time. This chain uses TRBV5-4 with TRBJ2-4; 8 bases match TRBD2. With V trimmed by 3 bases and J by 8 bases, 4 bases remained unmatched. The CDR3 is 13 amino acids. Germline V gene lookup returns CDR1 SGHNT and CDR2 YYREEE (reference sequence). CDR3: CASSSGGGYIQYF. The CDR3 nucleotides are TGTGCCAGCAGCTCCGGCGGGGGGTACATTCAGTACTTC.

The genes are TRBV6-1 and TRBJ2-1; 8 bases align to TRBD2. Per germline, CDR1 MNHNS and CDR2 SASEGT. The junction had 14 bases not matched to a gene; V was cut back by 3 bases and J by 10 bases. This CDR3 is built from 16 residues. The CDR3 sequence is CASSDRPAAGGLEQFF. DNA of the CDR3: TGTGCCAGCAGTGACCGACCGGCGGCGGGGGGATTAGAGCAGTTCTTC.

This chain joins TRBV14 and TRBJ1-1, with TRBD1 identical over 7 bases. The V gene end was trimmed by 2 bases and the J gene end by 8 bases; junction bases not matched to a gene: 5. The CDR3 is 13 amino acids. CDR1 is SGHDN and CDR2 is FVKESK in the germline V gene. Here the CDR3 DNA reads TGTGCCAGCAGCCAAAACAGGGGTGGGGAAGCTTTCTTT. Its translation is CASSQNRGGEAFF.